The clone carrying this TCR beta chain was counted many times. Antigen: not known. The data were obtained in a study of T cell repertoires in cytomegalovirus infection. Study at large: Matching HLA type and CMV infection were both indicated by public TCR beta signatures. Findings and limits, study-wide: CMV-specific HLA-C-restricted TCR beta clonotypes dominated the ex vivo response. Individuals carrying CMV plus the relevant HLA were identified by cumulative frequency of public TCR beta families.

The germline CDR1 and CDR2 sequences are SGHTA and FQGNSA. This CDR3 comprises 14 residues. The V gene lost 4 bases and the J gene lost 2 bases, with 11 bases spanning the gap. Via MiXCR, TCRdb re-called the reads, giving one row per CDR3 protein. The data show 250,000 or so distinct CDR3 sequences, 9% to 15% seen once. The V gene is TRBV7-2, the J gene TRBJ1-1; D ambiguous. The TCR sequence derives from a human donor in good health (CMV status not recorded). Some clones in this sample may be carry-over from other donors' samples. The sequencing sample was made of PBMCs. DNA of the CDR3: TGTGCCAGCAGCTCAAACGCAGATAACACTGAAGCTTTCTTT. It encodes CASSSNADNTEAFF.